This T cell receptor beta chain comes out of a study of identical twins. The germline CDR1 and CDR2 sequences are MGHDK and SYGVNS. The CDR3 runs to 11 residues. Unique molecular identifiers were present on the cDNA, which also gained a universal primer site by template switching. TCRdb re-analysed the 5' RACE reads in MiXCR, keeping a single row per CDR3 protein. The data show 350,000 or so distinct CDR3 sequences, around 9.7% seen once. Overall study findings and caveats: Models predicted too little out-of-frame TCR alpha sharing in monozygotic twins. With beta out-of-frame sequences, excess sharing by twins was weaker. Out-of-frame alpha sequences shared by twins were enriched for low generation probability.

This clonotype was counted between two and nine times. Its antigen is as yet unknown. A junction boundary mismatches the germline segment, possibly from a read error. The receptor was derived from a woman in her fifties or sixties in good health. This chain joins TRBV25-1 and TRBJ2-1, with TRBD2 identical over 14 bases. Sequences were obtained from naive T cells sorted from blood. The CDR3 DNA reads TGTGCCAGCAGTGGGGGACTAGCGGGAGTCTTC. Its protein is CASSGGLAGVF.